This TCR beta chain was recorded in a study of PD-L1 blockade in urothelial cancer. Study-wide background: Blood analysis was done at 3 weeks (second dose) and 6 weeks after treatment began. General observations from the study: Durable-benefit patients expanded tumor-associated blood clones more at 3 weeks.

Regarding time point: pretreatment peripheral blood. Each PCR contained spiked-in synthetic TCR analog templates. Sequencing was performed with immunoSEQ multiplex PCR; in TCRdb, only in-frame clones are kept and a portion is missing. The table records roughly 130,000 clones, approximately 84% of them present only once. As concerns this clone: The antigen is unknown.

There are 15 residues in the CDR3. Trimming shortened V by 3 bases and J by 0 bases, and 9 bases separated the two germline ends. Germline V CDR1 and CDR2: MNHNS, SASEGT. The source material was PBMCs, sampled around atezolizumab (anti-PD-L1) treatment. The rearrangement links TRBV6-1 to TRBJ2-1; the D is unclear. The clonotype originates from a man aged 50-59 years with urothelial cancer. The chain's CDR3 is CASSEVRSSYNEQFF. The CDR3 DNA reads TGTGCCAGCAGTGAGGTCCGGAGCTCCTACAATGAGCAGTTCTTC.